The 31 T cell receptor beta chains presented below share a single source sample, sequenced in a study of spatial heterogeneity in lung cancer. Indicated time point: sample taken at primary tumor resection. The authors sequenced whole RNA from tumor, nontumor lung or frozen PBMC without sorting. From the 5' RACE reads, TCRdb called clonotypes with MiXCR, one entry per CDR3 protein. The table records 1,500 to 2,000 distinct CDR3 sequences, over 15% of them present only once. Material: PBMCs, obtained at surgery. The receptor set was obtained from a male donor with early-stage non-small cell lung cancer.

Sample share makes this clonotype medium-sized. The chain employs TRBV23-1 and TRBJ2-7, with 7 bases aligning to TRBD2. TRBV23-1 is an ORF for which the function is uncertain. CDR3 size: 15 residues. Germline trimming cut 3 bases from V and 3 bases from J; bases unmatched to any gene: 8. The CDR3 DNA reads TGCGCCAGCAGTCACCCCCTCCGGGAGGACTACGAGCAGTACTTC. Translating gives CASSHPLREDYEQYF.

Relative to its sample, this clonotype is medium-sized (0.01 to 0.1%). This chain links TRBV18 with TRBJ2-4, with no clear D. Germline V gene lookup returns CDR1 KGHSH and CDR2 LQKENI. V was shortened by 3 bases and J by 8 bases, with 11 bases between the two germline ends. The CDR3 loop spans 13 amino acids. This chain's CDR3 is CASSPTSGDIQYF. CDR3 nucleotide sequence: TGTGCCAGCTCACCTACCTCCGGCGACATTCAGTACTTC.

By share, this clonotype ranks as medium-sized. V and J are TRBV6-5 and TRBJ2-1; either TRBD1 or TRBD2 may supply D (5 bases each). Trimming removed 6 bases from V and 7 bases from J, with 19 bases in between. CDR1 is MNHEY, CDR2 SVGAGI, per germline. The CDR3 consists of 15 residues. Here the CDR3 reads CASSPGGGRGNEQFF. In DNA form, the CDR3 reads TGTGCCAGCAGCCCGGGTGGGGGACGCGGTAATGAGCAGTTCTTC.

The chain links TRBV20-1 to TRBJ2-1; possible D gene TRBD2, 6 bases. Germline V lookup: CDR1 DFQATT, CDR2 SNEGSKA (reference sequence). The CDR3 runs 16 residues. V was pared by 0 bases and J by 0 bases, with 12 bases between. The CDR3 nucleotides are TGCAGTGCTAGAGACCTGACTAGATTCTCCTACAATGAGCAGTTCTTC. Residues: CSARDLTRFSYNEQFF.

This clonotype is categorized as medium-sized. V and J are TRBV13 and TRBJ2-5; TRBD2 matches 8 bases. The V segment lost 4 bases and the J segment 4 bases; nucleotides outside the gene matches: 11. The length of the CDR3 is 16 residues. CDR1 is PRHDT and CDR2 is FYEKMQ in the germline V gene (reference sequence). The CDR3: CASSSSGSWGGETQYF. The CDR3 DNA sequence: TGTGCCAGCAGCTCCAGCGGGAGTTGGGGAGGAGAGACCCAGTACTTC.

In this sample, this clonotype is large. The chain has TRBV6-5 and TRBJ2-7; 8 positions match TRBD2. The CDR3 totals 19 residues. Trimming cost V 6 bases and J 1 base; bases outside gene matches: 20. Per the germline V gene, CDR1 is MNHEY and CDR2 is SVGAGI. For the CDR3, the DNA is TGTGCCAGCAGCGGCGGGATCCTGGCTAGCGGGTACAGTTCCTACGAGCAGTACTTC. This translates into CASSGGILASGYSSYEQYF.

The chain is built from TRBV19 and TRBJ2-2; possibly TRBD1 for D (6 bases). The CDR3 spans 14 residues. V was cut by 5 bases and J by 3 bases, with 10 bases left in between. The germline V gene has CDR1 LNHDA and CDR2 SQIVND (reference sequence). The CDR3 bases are TGTGCCAGTAGTTTGGGACAATACACCGGGGAGCTGTTTTTT. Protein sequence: CASSLGQYTGELFF.

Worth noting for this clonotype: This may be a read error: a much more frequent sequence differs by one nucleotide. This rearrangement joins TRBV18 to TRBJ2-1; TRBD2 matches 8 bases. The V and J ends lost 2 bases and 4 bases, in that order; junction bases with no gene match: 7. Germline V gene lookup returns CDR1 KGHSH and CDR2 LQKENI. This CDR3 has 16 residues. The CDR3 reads CASSPWAGGPYNEQFF. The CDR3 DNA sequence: TGTGCCAGCTCACCATGGGCGGGGGGACCGTACAATGAGCAGTTCTTC. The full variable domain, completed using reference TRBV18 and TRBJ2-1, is NAGVMQNPRHLVRRRGQEARLRCSPMKGHSHVYWYRQLPEEGLKFMVYLQKENIIDESGMPKERFSAEFPKEGPSILRIQQVVRGDSAAYFCASSPWAGGPYNEQFFGPGTRLTVL.

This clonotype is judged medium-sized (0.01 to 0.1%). The CDR3 protein is CASSRLPSGSLTDTQYF. The CDR3 DNA is TGTGCCAGCAGCCGACTACCTAGCGGGAGTTTGACAGATACGCAGTATTTT. This rearrangement joins TRBV7-6 to TRBJ2-3; 10 bases are shared with TRBD2. Germline loops: CDR1 SGHVS, CDR2 FNYEAQ. The CDR3 runs to 17 residues. Unmatched junction bases numbered 11, after V lost 5 bases and J lost 3 bases.

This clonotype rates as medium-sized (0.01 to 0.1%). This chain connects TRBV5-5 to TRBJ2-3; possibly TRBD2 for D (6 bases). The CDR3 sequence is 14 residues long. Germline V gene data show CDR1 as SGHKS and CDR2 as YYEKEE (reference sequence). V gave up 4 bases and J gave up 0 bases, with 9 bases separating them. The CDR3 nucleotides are TGTGCCAGCAGCGGGAGGCCTAGCACAGATACGCAGTATTTT. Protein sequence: CASSGRPSTDTQYF.

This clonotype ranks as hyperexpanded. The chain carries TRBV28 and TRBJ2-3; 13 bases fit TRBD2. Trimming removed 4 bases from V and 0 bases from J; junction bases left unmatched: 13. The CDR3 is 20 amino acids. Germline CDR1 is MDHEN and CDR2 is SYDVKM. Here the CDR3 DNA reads TGTGCCAGCAGTTCCCGTCACCGGGGACTAGCGGGACATAGCACAGATACGCAGTATTTT. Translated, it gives CASSSRHRGLAGHSTDTQYF.

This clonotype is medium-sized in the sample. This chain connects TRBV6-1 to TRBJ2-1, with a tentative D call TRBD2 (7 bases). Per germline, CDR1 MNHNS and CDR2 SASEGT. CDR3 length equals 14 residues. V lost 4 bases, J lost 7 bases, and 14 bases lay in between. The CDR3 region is CASSVLEGGNEQFF. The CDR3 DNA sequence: TGTGCCAGCAGTGTCTTGGAGGGGGGGAATGAGCAGTTCTTC.

CDR3 amino acids: CASSELAKYNEQFF. In DNA, the CDR3 is TGCGCCAGCAGCGAGCTAGCGAAATACAATGAGCAGTTCTTC. The J gene is TRBJ2-1, the V gene TRBV5-1; possible D gene TRBD2, 6 bases. V lost 4 bases, J lost 4 bases, and 12 bases lay in between. Germline CDR1 reads SGHRS; CDR2 reads YFSETQ. This CDR3 has 14 residues.

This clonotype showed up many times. The CDR3 is CASSVSSVGKRAADTQYF. In DNA, the CDR3 is TGTGCCAGCAGCGTAAGTTCCGTCGGTAAGCGGGCAGCAGATACGCAGTATTTT. The chain uses TRBV9 and TRBJ2-3; TRBD2 might be the D (6 bases). The germline V gene encodes CDR1 SGDLS and CDR2 YYNGEE. The CDR3 is 18 amino acids. Trimming stripped 1 base from V and 4 bases from J, with 22 bases between.

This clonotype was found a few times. The CDR3, as DNA: TGCAGTGCTAGAGCGCCCCGGCGGGGAAACGAGCAGTACTTC. Translation gives CSARAPRRGNEQYF. The gene calls are TRBV20-1 and TRBJ2-7, with D tentatively TRBD2 (6 bases). CDR3 length equals 14 residues. V was shortened by 1 base and J by 5 bases, with 15 bases between the two germline ends. Per the germline V gene, CDR1 is DFQATT and CDR2 is SNEGSKA (reference sequence).

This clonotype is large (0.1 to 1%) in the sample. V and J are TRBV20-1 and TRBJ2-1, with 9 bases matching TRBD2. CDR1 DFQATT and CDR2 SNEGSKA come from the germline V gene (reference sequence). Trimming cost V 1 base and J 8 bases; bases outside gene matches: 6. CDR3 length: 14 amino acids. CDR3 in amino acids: CSARVSSGTDEQFF. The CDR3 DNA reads TGCAGTGCTAGAGTTTCTAGCGGGACGGATGAGCAGTTCTTC.

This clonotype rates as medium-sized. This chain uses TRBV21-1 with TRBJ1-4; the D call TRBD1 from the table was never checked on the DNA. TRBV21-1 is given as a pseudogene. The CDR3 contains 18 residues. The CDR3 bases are TGTGCCAGCAGCGGCCGGGACACGAGAAATGCAACTAATGAAAAACTGTTTTTT. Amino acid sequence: CASSGRDTRNATNEKLFF.

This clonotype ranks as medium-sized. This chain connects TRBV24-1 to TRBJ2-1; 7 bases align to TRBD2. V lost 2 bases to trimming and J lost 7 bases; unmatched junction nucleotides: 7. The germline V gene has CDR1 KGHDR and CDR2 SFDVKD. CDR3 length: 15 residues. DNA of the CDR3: TGTGCCACCAGTGATTGGGACTGGGGGGGAAATGAGCAGTTCTTC. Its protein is CATSDWDWGGNEQFF.

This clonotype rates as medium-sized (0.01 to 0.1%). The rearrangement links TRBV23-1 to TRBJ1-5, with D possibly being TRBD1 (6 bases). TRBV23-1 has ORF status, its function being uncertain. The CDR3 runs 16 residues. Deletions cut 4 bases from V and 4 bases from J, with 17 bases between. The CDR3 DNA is TGCGCCAGCAGTCCATCGGGACATTACACTAATCAGCCCCAGCATTTT. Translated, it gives CASSPSGHYTNQPQHF.

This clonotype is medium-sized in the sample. The CDR3 is CASSPPSHNNEQFF. CDR3 coding DNA: TGTGCCAGCAGTCCCCCCTCTCACAACAATGAGCAGTTCTTC. The chain links TRBV28 to TRBJ2-1; D gene ambiguous. The germline V gene has CDR1 MDHEN and CDR2 SYDVKM. Deletions cut 5 bases from V and 5 bases from J, with 13 bases between. The CDR3 loop spans 14 amino acids.

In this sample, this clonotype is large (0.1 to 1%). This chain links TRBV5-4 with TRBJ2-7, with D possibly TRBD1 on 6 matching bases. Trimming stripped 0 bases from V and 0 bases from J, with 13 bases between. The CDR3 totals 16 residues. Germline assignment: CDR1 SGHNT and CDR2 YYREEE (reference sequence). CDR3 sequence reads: CASSLAGALSSYEQYF. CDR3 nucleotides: TGTGCCAGCAGCTTGGCAGGGGCCCTTAGCTCCTACGAGCAGTACTTC. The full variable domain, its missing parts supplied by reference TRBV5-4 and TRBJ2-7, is ETGVTQSPTHLIKTRGQQVTLRCSSQSGHNTVSWYQQALGQGPQFIFQYYREEENGRGNFPPRFSGLQFPNYSSELNVNALELDDSALYLCASSLAGALSSYEQYFGPGTRLTVT.

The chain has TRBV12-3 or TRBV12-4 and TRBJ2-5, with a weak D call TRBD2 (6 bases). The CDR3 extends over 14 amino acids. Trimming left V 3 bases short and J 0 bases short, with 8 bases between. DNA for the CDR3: TGTGCCAGCAGTTTTGGCGGGAACCAAGAGACCCAGTACTTC. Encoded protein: CASSFGGNQETQYF.

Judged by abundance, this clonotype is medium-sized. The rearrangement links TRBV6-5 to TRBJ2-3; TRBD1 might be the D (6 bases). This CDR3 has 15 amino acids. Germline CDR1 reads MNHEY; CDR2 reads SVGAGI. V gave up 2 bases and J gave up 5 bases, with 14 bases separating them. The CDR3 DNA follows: TGTGCCAGCAGTTACGCGAGGCAGGGGAAAGATACGCAGTATTTT. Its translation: CASSYARQGKDTQYF.

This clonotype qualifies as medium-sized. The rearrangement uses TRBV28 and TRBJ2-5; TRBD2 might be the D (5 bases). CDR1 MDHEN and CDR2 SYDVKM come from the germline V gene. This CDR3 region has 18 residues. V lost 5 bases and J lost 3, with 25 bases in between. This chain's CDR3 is CASSDLASFSRDKETQYF. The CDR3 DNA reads TGTGCCAGCAGTGACCTAGCTAGCTTCTCCAGAGACAAAGAGACCCAGTACTTC.

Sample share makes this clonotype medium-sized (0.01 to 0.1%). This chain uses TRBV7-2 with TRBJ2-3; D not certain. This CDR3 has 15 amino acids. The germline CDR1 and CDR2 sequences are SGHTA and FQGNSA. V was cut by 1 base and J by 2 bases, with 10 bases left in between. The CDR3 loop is CASSLEAAPTDTQYF. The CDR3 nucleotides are TGTGCCAGCAGCTTAGAGGCAGCCCCCACAGATACGCAGTATTTT.

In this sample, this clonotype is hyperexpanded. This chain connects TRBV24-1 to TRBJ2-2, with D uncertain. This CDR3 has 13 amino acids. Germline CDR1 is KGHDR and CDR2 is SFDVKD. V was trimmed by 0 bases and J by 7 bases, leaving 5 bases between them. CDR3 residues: CATSDLWGGELFF. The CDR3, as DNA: TGTGCCACCAGTGATTTGTGGGGCGGGGAGCTGTTTTTT.

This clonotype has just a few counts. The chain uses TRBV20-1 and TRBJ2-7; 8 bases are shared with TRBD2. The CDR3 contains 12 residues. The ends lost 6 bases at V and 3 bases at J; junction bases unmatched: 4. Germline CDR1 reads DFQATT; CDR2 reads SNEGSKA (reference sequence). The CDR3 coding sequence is TGCAGTGCGGACGGGAGGGACTACGAGCAGTACTTC. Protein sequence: CSADGRDYEQYF.

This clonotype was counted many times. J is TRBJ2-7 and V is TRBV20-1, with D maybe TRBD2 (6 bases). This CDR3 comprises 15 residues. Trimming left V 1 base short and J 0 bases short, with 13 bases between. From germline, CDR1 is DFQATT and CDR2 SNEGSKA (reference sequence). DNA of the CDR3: TGCAGTGCTAGAGGCGGGGCGAGCGACTCCTACGAGCAGTACTTC. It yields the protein CSARGGASDSYEQYF.

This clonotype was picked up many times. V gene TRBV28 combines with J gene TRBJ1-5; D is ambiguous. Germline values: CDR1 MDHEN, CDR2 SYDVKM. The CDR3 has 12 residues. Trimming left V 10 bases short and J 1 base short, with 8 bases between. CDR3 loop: CATDQSNQPQHF. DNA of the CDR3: TGTGCCACTGACCAAAGCAATCAGCCCCAGCATTTT. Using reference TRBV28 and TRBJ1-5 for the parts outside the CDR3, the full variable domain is DVKVTQSSRYLVKRTGEKVFLECVQDMDHENMFWYRQDPGLGLRLIYFSYDVKMKEKGDIPEGYSVSREKKERFSLILESASTNQTSMYLCATDQSNQPQHFGDGTRLSIL.

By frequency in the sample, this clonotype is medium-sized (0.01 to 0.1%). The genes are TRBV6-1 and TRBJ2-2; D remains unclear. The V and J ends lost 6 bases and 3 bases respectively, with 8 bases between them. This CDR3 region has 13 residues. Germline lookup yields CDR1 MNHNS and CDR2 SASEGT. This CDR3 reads CASRAFHTGELFF. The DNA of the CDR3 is TGTGCCAGCAGGGCTTTCCACACCGGGGAGCTGTTTTTT.

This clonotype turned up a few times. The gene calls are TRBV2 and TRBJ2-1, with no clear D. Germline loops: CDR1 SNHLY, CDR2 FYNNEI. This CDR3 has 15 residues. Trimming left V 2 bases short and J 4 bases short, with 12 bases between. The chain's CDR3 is CASSESENFYNEQFF. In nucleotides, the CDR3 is TGTGCCAGCAGTGAATCAGAGAACTTTTACAATGAGCAGTTCTTC.